This record concerns one T cell receptor (beta chain) sequence. The table lists this clonotype with many counts. The clone's antigen remains unknown. Base qualities are not provided; no much larger clone lies one nucleotide away. This specimen's treatment or condition label, interpreted: live attenuated yellow fever vaccine strain. PBMCs were isolated from peripheral blood using a standard Ficoll-Paque protocol. Dynabeads CD4 and CD8 positive selection kits were used to isolate CD4 and CD8 T-cell fractions. RNA was extracted with TriZol from bulk PBMCs, CD4 and CD8 fractions, and dextramer-positive and dextramer-negative fractions. Per the germline V gene (reference sequence), DFQATT is the CDR1 and SNEGSKA is the CDR2. V and J lose 6 bases and 2 bases, and a span of 14 bases separates them. Its CDR3 holds 13 amino acids, cysteine through phenylalanine. Here the CDR3 DNA is all that survives: 39 bases in frame from base 1.

This sample stems from a study of T cells after yellow fever vaccination (dated by TCRdb to about 2019). Describing the broader study: Libraries from fractions with low cell numbers were prepared with the SMART-Seq v4 Ultra Low Input RNA kit. To follow T-cell clones before and after primary and booster YFV17D yellow fever vaccination, bulk TCR alpha and beta repertoires were sequenced over time. Two healthy male donors, one aged 18 to 30 and one aged 30 to 40 years, made up the cohort. Blood was drawn at multiple timepoints before and after primary and secondary immunization, with bulk PBMC replicates and cell subsets isolated.

The full study reports these points: Computational filtering was required because FACS-sorted repertoires could contain abundant contaminating clonotypes from the bulk population. Only two donors were included in the study, so the extent to which the findings can be generalized is limited. The secondary T-cell response was found to be weaker but faster than the primary response, with a peak reached on day 5 rather than on day 15. A small fraction of clonotypes appeared in both the CD4 and CD8 compartments, likely as a result of convergent recombination. After the booster, most of the clones that had expanded following primary vaccination were detected again (almost 98% of CD4 and around 90% of CD8), which suggests that memory was broadly maintained.

TCR cDNA was made using 5'RACE template switching, a step that added a universal primer site and unique molecular identifiers. Priming for cDNA synthesis came from both the TCR alpha and TCR beta constant segments. Library amplification involved two PCR steps, and the second step added sample barcodes and sequencing adapters. Sequencing of libraries was done on Illumina HiSeq 2500 (2x100 bp) or NovaSeq (2x150 bp). The paper's processing steps were these. MIGEC was used to demultiplex reads and collapse the reads into UMI consensus sequences, and MiXCR was used for V(D)J alignment. Vaccine-responding clonotypes were identified with edgeR using replicate PBMC samples, with FDR below 0.01 and a log2 fold change above 5 up to day 15 being required. CD4 or CD8 identity was assigned to each bulk clonotype according to whether the clonotype was present at higher abundance in the sequenced CD4 repertoire or the sequenced CD8 repertoire. Using fastp trimming at Q25 and MiXCR clonotype assembly, TCRdb reanalyzed the public sequencing data and kept in-frame beta chains. All rows with the same CDR3 protein become a single entry with the most common DNA and genes. The V and J calls here are based on TCRdb, not the publication. Within this sample are under 80,000 distinct CDR3 sequences, with approximately 7% of them counted one time only. The ten top clones hold 35% to 40% of the sample.

The input for sequencing was CD8+ T cells sorted from PBMCs, taken 15 days after the yellow fever booster vaccination. The origin of this receptor is a man aged 30 to 45 who received the YFV17D yellow fever vaccine. In this chain, TRBV20-1 is recombined with TRBJ2-7; the D gene is tentatively TRBD1 or TRBD2, each matching 7 bases. CDR3 reads: CSARGGSAYEQYF. DNA sequence: TGCAGTGCCAGGGGGGGCAGCGCCTACGAGCAGTACTTC.